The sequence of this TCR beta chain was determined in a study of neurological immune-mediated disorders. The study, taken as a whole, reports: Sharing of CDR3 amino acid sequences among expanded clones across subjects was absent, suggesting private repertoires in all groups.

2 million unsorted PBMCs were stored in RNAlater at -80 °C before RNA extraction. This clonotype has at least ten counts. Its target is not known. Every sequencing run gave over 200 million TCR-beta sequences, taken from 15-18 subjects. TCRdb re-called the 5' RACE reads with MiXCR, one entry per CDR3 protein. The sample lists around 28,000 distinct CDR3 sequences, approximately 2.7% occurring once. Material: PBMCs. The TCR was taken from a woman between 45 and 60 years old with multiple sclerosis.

CDR3 sequence: CSASDSYEQYF. DNA for the CDR3: TGCAGTGCTAGTGACTCCTACGAGCAGTACTTC. The chain recombines TRBV20-1 with TRBJ2-7; D remains ambiguous. The germline CDR1 and CDR2 sequences are DFQATT and SNEGSKA (reference sequence). CDR3 length equals 11 residues. Trimming took 3 bases from V and 0 from J, leaving 3 bases between them.